These 24 T cell receptor beta chains came from one sample sequenced in a study of tumor and adjacent non-tumor tissue in lung cancer. RNA was extracted from bulk tissue without any cell sorting. This non-tumor lung sample came from over 3 cm beyond the tumor edge. TCRbeta libraries were built with three rounds of nested PCR, modified from ARM-PCR. MiXCR, run by TCRdb on the multiplex PCR reads, gives a single entry per CDR3 protein. The repertoire consists of around 39,000 distinct CDR3 sequences, with 60% occurring once and the leading ten covering 45% to 55%. The material sequenced was distant non-tumor lung tissue. These receptor sequences come from a man over 45 with non-small cell lung cancer.

The chain uses TRBV28 and TRBJ2-3; 9 nucleotides line up with TRBD2. The length of the CDR3 is 15 residues. V was pared by 6 bases and J by 7 bases, with 11 bases of the junction left unmatched. CDR1 and CDR2 from the germline V gene are MDHEN and SYDVKM. The CDR3 DNA follows: TGTGCCAGCAGCTGGGGAGCGGGGGGCCGTAATACGCAGTATTTT. This codes for CASSWGAGGRNTQYF.

This chain connects TRBV11-1 to TRBJ1-1, with D perhaps TRBD1 (5 bases). This CDR3 region has 15 residues. V was cut by 1 base and J by 4 bases, with 13 bases left in between. Germline loops: CDR1 SGHAT, CDR2 FQDESV (reference sequence). CDR3 protein: CASSLGSAGITEAFF. The CDR3 bases are TGTGCCAGCAGCTTAGGCTCTGCAGGGATCACTGAAGCTTTCTTT.

The rearrangement joins TRBV5-5 to TRBJ1-5; D ambiguous. The CDR3 has 16 residues. Germline V gene lookup returns CDR1 SGHKS and CDR2 YYEKEE (reference sequence). Written as DNA, the CDR3 is TGTGTCAGTAGCTTCGGCGCCCAGCCGCCAAATCAGCCCCAGCATTTT. Protein sequence: CVSSFGAQPPNQPQHF.

Of note for this clonotype: The junction departs from germline at one end; a sequencing error may be responsible. The rearrangement joins TRBV20-1 to TRBJ2-3; 7 nucleotides agree with TRBD2. CDR1 DFQATT and CDR2 SNEGSKA come from the germline V gene (reference sequence). This CDR3 is built from 14 residues. For the CDR3, the DNA is TGCAGTGCCACCGGGACTACTGGCACAGATATGCAGTATTTT. Its translation is CSATGTTGTDMQYF.

In the case of this clonotype: Mismatch with germline at one junction end may stem from a read error. This chain joins TRBV29-1 and TRBJ2-1; TRBD2 matches 8 bases. Germline V gene lookup returns CDR1 SQVTM and CDR2 ANQGSEA. The CDR3 is 17 amino acids. The CDR3 DNA follows: TGCAGCGTTGACCCCTTAGCGGGATGGAGCTCCTACAAAGAGCAGTTCTTC. It encodes CSVDPLAGWSSYKEQFF.

J is TRBJ2-1 and V is TRBV11-2; 9 bases are shared with TRBD1. Germline CDR1 SGHAT, CDR2 FQNNGV. The length of the CDR3 is 14 residues. Trimming removed 7 bases from V and 10 bases from J; junction bases left unmatched: 11. CDR3 region: CASNSDRGVHEQFF. CDR3 in DNA: TGTGCCAGCAACTCGGACAGGGGAGTCCACGAGCAGTTCTTC.

As to this clonotype: A much larger clonotype is one base distant, so this may be a read error. The chain combines TRBV28 with TRBJ2-6; D is possibly TRBD1 (6 bases). Germline V lookup: CDR1 MDHEN, CDR2 SYDVKM. Trimming left V 7 bases short and J 0 bases short, with 16 bases between. CDR3 size: 17 residues. DNA for the CDR3: TGTGCCAGCAACACAAATACAGGGTCCTCTGGGGCCAACGTCCTGACTTTC. Its translation is CASNTNTGSSGANVLTF.

As for this clonotype: Mismatch with germline at one junction end may stem from a read error. This chain uses TRBV12-3 or TRBV12-4 with TRBJ2-6; 7 bases match TRBD2. This CDR3 comprises 14 residues. The CDR3 here is CASRRGSGANILTF. The CDR3, as DNA: TGTGCCAGCAGGCGGGGGTCTGGGGCCAACATCCTGACTTTC.

The chain has TRBV6-5 and TRBJ1-5; the D gene is possibly TRBD1 (6 bases). Trimming removed 2 bases from V and 13 bases from J, with 21 bases in between. This CDR3 spans 15 amino acids. Germline CDR1 and CDR2: MNHEY and SVGAGI. CDR3 nucleotide sequence: TGTGCCAGCAGTTACACGAGGGACACTTCGCAGTCTCAGCATTTT. This gives the protein CASSYTRDTSQSQHF.

With regard to this clonotype: A junction end diverges from the germline sequence, so it may reflect a read error. The V gene is TRBV11-1, the J gene TRBJ2-1; no reliable D call. The CDR3 runs to 15 residues. Germline V gene sequence: CDR1 SGHAT, CDR2 FQDESV (reference sequence). The CDR3 bases are TGTGCCAGCAGCAATCCGGCCCGGGCCTACAACGAGCAGTTCTTC. The encoded protein is CASSNPARAYNEQFF.

About this clonotype: The junction departs from the called germline gene at one end, perhaps through a read error. V is TRBV13 and J is TRBJ2-3, with unresolved D. The CDR3 is made up of 13 amino acids. Germline V gives CDR1 PRHDT, CDR2 FYEKMQ (reference sequence). The DNA for the CDR3 is TGTACCTGCAGCCGCCTCCTCACAGATAAGCAGTATTTT. As protein: CTCSRLLTDKQYF.

On this clonotype: With a much larger clone just one base away, this may be a read error. The chain combines TRBV6-5 with TRBJ2-3; tentative D call: TRBD1 (6 bases). The germline CDR1 and CDR2 sequences are MNHEY and SVGAGI. This CDR3 contains 13 residues. The CDR3, as DNA: TGTTCCAGCAGCCGACAGGGCACAGATACGCAGTATTTT. Encoded protein: CSSSRQGTDTQYF.

The chain carries TRBV11-2 and TRBJ2-7; D may match TRBD1 or TRBD2 (5 bases each). The CDR3 has 12 amino acids. CDR1 and CDR2 (germline): SGHAT, FQNNGV. The CDR3 DNA reads TGTGGCAGTAGCTTAGAGGGGTTCAAGCAGTACTTC. Its translation is CGSSLEGFKQYF.

Many counts were recorded for this clonotype. The chain carries TRBV5-4 and TRBJ2-5; D may be TRBD2 (7 bases). From germline, CDR1 is SGHNT and CDR2 YYREEE (reference sequence). V gave up 4 bases and J gave up 3 bases, with 10 bases separating them. The CDR3 extends over 13 amino acids. The CDR3 sequence is CASSRGDKETQYF. CDR3 nucleotides: TGTGCCAGCAGCCGGGGGGACAAAGAGACCCAGTACTTC.

In this sample, this clonotype turned up once. This chain connects TRBV4-2 to TRBJ2-7; possibly TRBD1 or TRBD2 for D (5 bases each). The CDR3 is 14 residues long. Germline values: CDR1 LGHNA, CDR2 YNFKEQ. V dropped 5 bases and J dropped 7 bases, with 18 bases sitting between them. The CDR3 region has the DNA TGTGCCAGCAGCAATCGGGACCCTCCCTTGGAGCAGTACTTC. It translates to CASSNRDPPLEQYF.

Comments on this clonotype: At one end the junction does not follow the germline gene, possibly because of a read error. The rearrangement uses TRBV11-2 and TRBJ2-7; D not certain. CDR3 length: 15 residues. Germline V gene data show CDR1 as SGHAT and CDR2 as FQNNGV. The CDR3, as DNA: TGTACCAGCAGCTTTAGCCAGACATGCTCCTACGAGCAGTACTTC. Translating it yields CTSSFSQTCSYEQYF.

To note about this clonotype: The junction does not match germline at one end; this may be a read error. The chain combines TRBV6-5 with TRBJ2-7; 10 nucleotides agree with TRBD2. Germline V lookup: CDR1 MNHEY, CDR2 SVGAGI. The CDR3 sequence is 15 residues long. The CDR3 DNA reads as TGTGCCGGCAGCCCACGGACTAGCGGTGTGGACGAGCAGTACTTC. Translation: CAGSPRTSGVDEQYF.

Worth noting for this clonotype: The germline gene is not matched at one end of the junction; a read error may be the cause. The rearrangement joins TRBV11-1 to TRBJ2-7, with D perhaps matching TRBD2 (5 bases). The CDR3 has 13 residues. Germline V lookup: CDR1 SGHAT, CDR2 FQDESV (reference sequence). The CDR3 nucleotides are TGTGACAGCAGCTTATCAGGACTCCTGGAGCAGTGCTTC. It yields the protein CDSSLSGLLEQCF.

A word on this clonotype: This CDR3 fails to terminate in the conserved phenylalanine or tryptophan, so it likely reflects a read error. The V call is TRBV20-1, the J call TRBJ2-7; 12 positions agree with TRBD2. Looked up from germline, CDR1 is DFQATT and CDR2 is SNEGSKA (reference sequence). This CDR3 is built from 15 residues. The ends lost 5 bases at V and 6 bases at J; junction bases unmatched: 11. The CDR3 DNA follows: TGCAGTGCTCCTATTACTAGCGGGGGGACCTGCGAGCAGTACTCC. Protein: CSAPITSGGTCEQYS.

This clonotype came up a few times. A much more abundant neighbour one base away suggests this may be a read error. This chain uses TRBV20-1 with TRBJ2-5; TRBD2 is a possible D gene (5 bases). CDR3 length equals 13 residues. V lost 4 bases and J 4 bases, leaving 13 bases between the germline ends. Germline CDR1 reads DFQATT; CDR2 reads SNEGSKA (reference sequence). CDR3 sequence: CSAKRAGGETQYF. CDR3 DNA: TGCAGTGCTAAGAGGGCCGGCGGAGAGACCCAGTACTTC.

In the case of this clonotype: One end of the junction fails to match germline, which may point to a read error. The rearrangement joins TRBV29-1 to TRBJ2-7; possible D gene TRBD2, 5 bases. The CDR3 contains 16 residues. CDR1 and CDR2 (germline): SQVTM, ANQGSEA. The CDR3 loop reads CGPSERETPDTYEQYF. In DNA, the CDR3 is TGCGGCCCCTCTGAACGGGAAACTCCAGATACCTACGAGCAATACTTC.

This clonotype was detected only a few times. A much larger clone lies a single base off, so this may be a read error. The CDR3 does not close with the conserved phenylalanine or tryptophan, likely indicating a read error. The rearrangement uses TRBV6-6 and TRBJ2-7, with TRBD1 matching 9 bases. CDR1 is MNHNY and CDR2 is SVGAGI in the germline V gene (reference sequence). V was pared by 6 bases and J by 3 bases, with 9 bases of the junction left unmatched. The CDR3 is made up of 15 amino acids. CDR3 nucleotides: TGTGCCAGCAGGGCGGGACAGGGCCCATTCTACGAGCAGTACTCC. This codes for CASRAGQGPFYEQYS.

This clonotype appeared many times. The chain employs TRBV5-1 and TRBJ2-3, with 7 bases fitting TRBD1. The junction had 8 bases not matched to a gene; V was cut back by 4 bases and J by 0 bases. The CDR3 extends over 16 amino acids. Germline CDR1 SGHRS, CDR2 YFSETQ. For the CDR3, the DNA is TGCGCCAGCAGCAGAGGACAGGCGCCCAGCACAGATACGCAGTATTTT. Its protein product is CASSRGQAPSTDTQYF.

This clonotype was seen at least ten times. The chain couples TRBV20-1 to TRBJ2-7, with 7 bases matching TRBD2. The CDR3 has 13 amino acids. J gave up 5 bases and V 4 bases, and 8 bases lay outside the gene matches. CDR1 DFQATT and CDR2 SNEGSKA come from the germline V gene (reference sequence). In nucleotides, the CDR3 is TGCAGTGCTACCCGGCGGCTAGCGGACGAGCAGTACTTC. Its translation: CSATRRLADEQYF.